This TCR beta chain originates from a study of blood T cell repertoires in COVID-19. On the study more broadly: The analysed material was cDNA or gDNA that came from T cells, B-cell-depleted T cells, or PBMCs.

Seattle researchers signed up patients amid active infection and tracked them longitudinally. Per the original methods: Scientists estimated how many nucleated cells there were by amplifying reference gene primers. Profiling relied on immunoSEQ multiplex PCR, and the TCRdb table lists in-frame clones only, not all of them. V, J and clone size were drawn from that table, and D and trimming were deduced from the DNA. Of 60,000 to 75,000 clones detected, around 90% appear once; the ten largest clones hold roughly 3.6%. This CDR3 spans 14 amino acids. The trim removed 4 bases at V and 5 bases at J, leaving 4 bases unmatched. Germline assignment: CDR1 WSHSY and CDR2 SAAADI.

This receptor was taken from a woman aged 50 to 65 with COVID-19, enrolled during active disease. The chain joins TRBV10-2 to TRBJ2-7; 11 nucleotides align to TRBD2. Input material: peripheral blood. The CDR3 loop reads CASSVLAGEDEQYF. Written as DNA, the CDR3 is TGCGCCAGCAGTGTACTAGCGGGAGAAGACGAGCAGTACTTC.